This TCR beta chain stems from a study of blood T cell repertoires in COVID-19 (TCRdb year 2020). Looking at the study overall: The collaborator samples originated in the United States, Italy and Spain and spanned the acute and convalescent phases of COVID-19. The material from the prospective study consisted of cDNA or gDNA derived from T cells, B-cell-depleted T cells, or PBMCs. Deeply sampled blood TCRbeta repertoires from subjects exposed to, actively infected with, or recovered from COVID-19 were included in the dataset. The repertoires were released in a freely available public database intended as a resource for research on the immune response to SARS-CoV-2. The samples were drawn from the first 160 participants of the ongoing ImmuneRACE study and from under 1,500 subjects provided by 6 global collaborators. Sample metadata almost always included a de-identified subject ID, COVID-19 status, age in years and sex. Where available, HLA class I and class II types were obtained from metadata supplied by the sample provider rather than from assay-based typing.

To note about this clone: The clone's antigen remains unknown. No clone much larger than this one lies a single base away; base qualities are absent.

Overall study outcomes, separate from this receptor: The quantity of clinical and demographic metadata differed by source and by participant and was supplied without curation.

The immunoSEQ Assay, a bias-controlled multiplex PCR, was used to amplify TCRbeta CDR3 regions from genomic DNA. The study's processing was this. The number of nucleated cells in each sample was estimated from the amplification of reference gene primers within the assay. Sequence reads were collapsed and filtered to measure the absolute abundance of every unique TCRbeta CDR3 rearrangement. Productive Simpson clonality was computed per sample as the square root of Simpson's diversity index over productive rearrangements. What TCRdb holds here is the immuneACCESS table cut down to in-frame rearrangements. Part of the clones is not present; checked against another copy, under half of the missing clones reflect an unresolved V gene, and the others are unexplained. V, J and clone size are those of that table, while D and trimming were read from the DNA. Within this sample are about 280,000 clones, with 70% to 90% of them counted one time only. The ten largest clonotypes hold 8% to 13% of the sample.

Whole blood was collected in K2EDTA tubes by collaborating institutions according to the institutions' own protocols. For TCRbeta analysis, collaborator samples were shipped as frozen whole blood, as isolated PBMCs, or as DNA extracted from either sample type. Source material: peripheral blood. This sequence originates from an older woman with acute or convalescent COVID-19.

The CDR3 reads as follows: CASSVGLVNTEAFF. Read as DNA, the sequence is TGTGCCAGCAGCGTAGGGCTAGTTAACACTGAAGCTTTCTTT. The chain is encoded by TRBV9 joined to TRBJ1-1; the D gene cannot be named for sure. Cut back by 0 bases and 2 bases, the V and J ends lie 8 bases apart. CDR1 is given as SGDLS and CDR2 as YYNGEE, both from the germline V gene. The CDR3 covers 14 residues, taking in both the cysteine and the phenylalanine. Only the CDR3 part of the read is kept: 42 bases, read in frame from the first base.